This T cell receptor (beta chain) appears in the sequencing data of a study of response to subunit inactivated influenza vaccine. Regarding the study as a whole: Authors suggested each seasonal flu vaccination may recruit only limited numbers of new T cells.

The table lists this clonotype with many counts. As yet, its antigen is unknown. MiXCR, applied by TCRdb to the RT-PCR reads, yields one record per CDR3 protein. Seen here are a few hundred thousand distinct CDR3 sequences, less than 7.5% observed once, and the top ten hold approximately 14%. This TCR came from a man aged 45 to 70 who received an inactivated influenza vaccine. The source was PBMCs from blood, collected roughly 24 months after vaccination.

Here the CDR3 reads CASSEAGTGYGYTF. Written as DNA, the CDR3 is TGCGCCAGCAGCGAAGCAGGGACAGGCTATGGCTACACCTTC. The rearrangement links TRBV4-1 to TRBJ1-2; TRBD1 matches 8 bases. Germline lookup yields CDR1 MGHRA and CDR2 YSYEKL. The V and J ends lost 5 bases and 4 bases, in that order; junction bases with no gene match: 6. The CDR3 length is 14 residues.